These 17 T cell receptor beta chains were sequenced from one sample in a study of blood T cell repertoires in COVID-19. Profiling relied on immunoSEQ multiplex PCR, and the TCRdb table lists in-frame clones only, not all of them. Of 300,000 to 350,000 clones in the sample, about 90% were seen once. The specimen sequenced was peripheral blood. Every receptor here comes from a young man with active or convalescent COVID-19.

This chain links TRBV7-2 with TRBJ2-7, with 7 bases identical to TRBD1. The CDR3 extends over 15 amino acids. The germline V gene encodes CDR1 SGHTA and CDR2 FQGNSA. Trimming took 3 bases from V and 6 from J; bases not matched to a gene: 11. Written as DNA, the CDR3 is TGTGCCAGCAGCTTCCCCCCCTGGGCAGGGGGCGAGCAGTACTTC. This codes for CASSFPPWAGGEQYF.

The chain has TRBV7-9 and TRBJ2-7; 8 bases align to TRBD2. Germline assignment: CDR1 SEHNR and CDR2 FQNEAQ (reference sequence). The trim removed 7 bases at V and 5 bases at J, leaving 13 bases unmatched. The CDR3 sequence is 15 residues long. CDR3 sequence: CASTSRAGGWDEQYF. CDR3 sequence (DNA): TGTGCCAGCACTTCAAGGGCGGGAGGTTGGGACGAGCAGTACTTC.

As for this clone: An end of the junction does not agree with germline; a read error may underlie this. The rearrangement uses TRBV4-1 and TRBJ2-2; TRBD2 matches 10 bases. In germline, CDR1 is MGHRA, CDR2 YSYEKL. CDR3 length: 17 amino acids. The CDR3 coding sequence is TGCGCCAGCAGTCAAGGGGGGACTAGCGTTATCTTCGGGGAGCTGTTTTTT. Its protein product is CASSQGGTSVIFGELFF.

The rearrangement links TRBV11-2 to TRBJ2-1; 7 bases line up with TRBD2. Trimming took 5 bases from V and 15 from J; bases not matched to a gene: 10. The CDR3 has 12 residues. The germline CDR1 and CDR2 sequences are SGHAT and FQNNGV. CDR3 DNA sequence: TGTGCCAGCAGCCAAACTAGCGAGAAGGGGTTCTTC. The encoded protein is CASSQTSEKGFF.

This chain links TRBV7-2 with TRBJ1-1, with 8 positions matching TRBD1. The CDR3 extends over 14 amino acids. V gave up 4 bases and J gave up 6 bases; unmatched junction bases: 7. Germline CDR1 and CDR2: SGHTA and FQGNSA. The CDR3 region is CASSSRQGHAEAFF. The CDR3 DNA is TGTGCCAGCAGCTCTCGACAGGGGCACGCTGAAGCTTTCTTT.

The chain employs TRBV6-4 and TRBJ1-1; D uncertain. The V gene lost 4 bases and the J gene lost 0 bases, with 6 bases spanning the gap. The germline gives CDR1 MRHNA, CDR2 SNTAGT. The CDR3 sequence is 13 residues long. The CDR3 spells CASSAEMNTEAFF. The DNA of the CDR3 is TGTGCCAGCAGTGCTGAGATGAACACTGAAGCTTTCTTT.

The rearrangement links TRBV6-1 to TRBJ1-1, with 10 bases aligning to TRBD1. Germline V CDR1 and CDR2: MNHNS, SASEGT. Unmatched junction bases numbered 16, after V lost 4 bases and J lost 11 bases. The CDR3 spans 16 residues. The CDR3 protein is CASSGGQGVAQEKAFF. The DNA of the CDR3 is TGTGCCAGCAGTGGCGGACAGGGGGTTGCCCAGGAAAAGGCTTTCTTT.

The chain is built from TRBV5-4 and TRBJ2-3; 7 bases agree with TRBD2. This CDR3 has 14 amino acids. Germline CDR1 reads SGHNT; CDR2 reads YYREEE (reference sequence). Germline trimming cut 5 bases from V and 4 bases from J; bases unmatched to any gene: 7. The CDR3 loop reads CASRGTRGADTQYF. DNA of the CDR3: TGTGCCAGCAGGGGGACCCGGGGGGCAGATACGCAGTATTTT.

The genes are TRBV19 and TRBJ1-6; no clear D gene. The V gene lost 5 bases and the J gene lost 0 bases, with 5 bases spanning the gap. In germline, CDR1 is LNHDA, CDR2 SQIVND (reference sequence). The CDR3 contains 14 residues. The CDR3 DNA reads TGTGCCAGTAGTTACAGCTCCTATAATTCACCCCTCCACTTT. It yields the protein CASSYSSYNSPLHF. Supplemented by reference TRBV19 and TRBJ1-6, the full variable domain reads DGGITQSPKYLFRKEGQNVTLSCEQNLNHDAMYWYRQDPGQGLRLIYYSQIVNDFQKGDIAEGYSVSREKKESFPLTVTSAQKNPTAFYLCASSYSSYNSPLHFGNGTRLTVT.

The chain has TRBV5-1 and TRBJ1-6, with 10 bases matching TRBD1. The length of the CDR3 is 17 residues. In germline, CDR1 is SGHRS, CDR2 YFSETQ. After removal of 4 bases from V and 6 bases from J, the junction contained 10 bases not matched to a gene. This CDR3 reads CASSGSGTGVGNSPLHF. The CDR3 nucleotides are TGCGCCAGCAGCGGATCCGGGACAGGGGTAGGTAATTCACCCCTCCACTTT.

The chain combines TRBV7-8 with TRBJ1-2; 9 bases fit TRBD1. V was clipped by 1 base and J by 3 bases; unmatched bases: 6. The CDR3 is 16 amino acids. The V gene's germline CDR1 is SGHVS and CDR2 FQNEAQ. In nucleotides, the CDR3 is TGTGCCAGCAGCTTAGAGGGTTGGACAGGGGACTATGGCTACACCTTC. The encoded protein is CASSLEGWTGDYGYTF.

V usage is TRBV29-1 and J usage is TRBJ1-1; TRBD1 aligns across 8 bases. CDR1 and CDR2 (germline): SQVTM, ANQGSEA. The V gene end was trimmed by 7 bases and the J gene end by 7 bases; junction bases not matched to a gene: 8. The CDR3 covers 12 residues. This CDR3 reads CSGRDRGNEAFF. In DNA form, the CDR3 reads TGCAGCGGCCGAGACAGGGGTAATGAAGCTTTCTTT.

This chain uses TRBV27 with TRBJ2-7; weak D call: TRBD2 (6 bases). Germline loops: CDR1 MNHEY, CDR2 SMNVEV (reference sequence). CDR3 length: 13 residues. The V end lost 3 bases, the J end lost 4 bases, and 10 bases lay between the germline ends. The CDR3 region is CASSLFGGYEQYF. CDR3 nucleotide sequence: TGTGCCAGCAGTTTGTTCGGGGGATACGAGCAGTACTTC.

This chain uses TRBV6-2 or TRBV6-3 with TRBJ2-3; 7 nucleotides agree with TRBD2. Unmatched junction bases numbered 4, after V lost 6 bases and J lost 1 base. Germline assignment: CDR1 MNHEY and CDR2 SVGEGT. There are 14 residues in the CDR3. The CDR3 spells CASSGLGGTDTQYF. CDR3 DNA sequence: TGTGCCAGCAGCGGACTAGGAGGCACAGATACGCAGTATTTT.

This sequence joins TRBV6-1 and TRBJ1-3; no definite D call. The ends were cut back, 0 bases at V and 4 bases at J, with 10 bases in the middle. This CDR3 comprises 15 residues. Germline V gives CDR1 MNHNS, CDR2 SASEGT. CDR3 DNA: TGTGCCAGCAGTGAAGCGCACAGCCCGGGAAACACCATATATTTT. This translates into CASSEAHSPGNTIYF.

This chain links TRBV5-1 with TRBJ1-2, with 10 bases lining up with TRBD1. Per the germline V gene, CDR1 is SGHRS and CDR2 is YFSETQ. CDR3 size: 14 residues. J was trimmed by 7 bases and V by 2 bases; bases with no gene match: 5. The CDR3 sequence is CASSLGTGDVGYTF. CDR3 in DNA: TGCGCCAGCAGCTTAGGGACAGGGGATGTTGGCTACACCTTC.

The chain is built from TRBV18 and TRBJ2-7; 12 bases map to TRBD2. The junction had 13 bases not matched to a gene; V was cut back by 5 bases and J by 2 bases. The CDR3 loop spans 18 amino acids. Germline-derived CDR1 and CDR2 are KGHSH and LQKENI. CDR3 nucleotides: TGTGCCAGCTCAGATCAGAAGGGGACTAGCGGGCACCCCTACGAGCAGTACTTC. Translating gives CASSDQKGTSGHPYEQYF.